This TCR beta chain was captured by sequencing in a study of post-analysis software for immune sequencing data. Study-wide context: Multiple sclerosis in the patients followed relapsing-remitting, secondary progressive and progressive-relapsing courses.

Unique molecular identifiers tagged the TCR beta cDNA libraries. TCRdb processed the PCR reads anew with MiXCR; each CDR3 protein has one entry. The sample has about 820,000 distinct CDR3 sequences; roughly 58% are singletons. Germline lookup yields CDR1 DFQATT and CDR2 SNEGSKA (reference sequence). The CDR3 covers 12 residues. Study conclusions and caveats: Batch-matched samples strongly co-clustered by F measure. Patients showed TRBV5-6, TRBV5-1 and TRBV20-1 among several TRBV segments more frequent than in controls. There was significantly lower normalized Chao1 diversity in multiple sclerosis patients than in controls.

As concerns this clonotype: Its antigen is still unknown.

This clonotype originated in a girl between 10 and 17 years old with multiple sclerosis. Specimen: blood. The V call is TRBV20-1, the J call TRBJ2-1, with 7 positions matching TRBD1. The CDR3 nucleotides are TGCAGCCCCGGGGACAGCCACAATGAGCAGTTCTTC. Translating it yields CSPGDSHNEQFF.